What follows describes a single T cell receptor beta chain. Its antigen target is currently unknown. No quality values exist for individual bases; no much larger clone is one base distant. CDR1 and CDR2 are read off the germline V gene (reference sequence) as LGHDT and YNNKEL. V gives up 4 bases and J gives up 3 bases, and the segment between their germline ends measures 13 bases. Its CDR3 holds 14 amino acids, cysteine through phenylalanine. The CDR3 DNA has 42 bases and is translated from base 1. Synovial fluid samples were matched to blood samples from the same ankylosing spondylitis patients. These reads were obtained on an Illumina HiSeq 2500. TCR beta libraries were prepared by quantitative 5'-RACE with molecular barcodes. In the authors' own workflow: A new computational method, built on a probabilistic model of VDJ rearrangement, was used to identify disease-linked TCR variants. Using fastp trimming at Q25 and MiXCR clonotype assembly, TCRdb reanalyzed the public sequencing data and kept in-frame beta chains. Under each unique CDR3 protein, matching rows form one entry showing the most common genes and DNA. V and J calls and clone size were set by TCRdb, not the authors. This sample gives approximately 39,000 distinct CDR3 sequences in total; approximately 10% of them show up just once. Clones ranked in the top ten supply 20% of the sample.

The data were taken from a study of CD8 T cells in ankylosing spondylitis (TCRdb year 2017). In terms of the full investigation: To find TCR variants linked to disease, the study profiled T cell receptor beta repertoires in ankylosing spondylitis patients and healthy donors. Peripheral blood samples were taken, and synovial fluid was additionally collected from ankylosing spondylitis patients. The full study cohort comprised about 24 ankylosing spondylitis patients and about a hundred healthy donors.

What the study reported, not specific to this receptor: Some motif variants were previously reported in synovial fluid and blood of reactive arthritis patients, suggesting common disease-initiation mechanisms. In peripheral blood, the disease-linked clones were found at relatively low frequencies and had a CD8+ phenotype. The disease-linked clones were reported to be significantly enriched in matched synovial fluid samples from ankylosing spondylitis patients. A TCR beta motif made up of about eight highly homologous amino acid variants appeared to be characteristic of blood from ankylosing spondylitis patients.

Here the chain combines TRBV3-1 and TRBJ2-7; 5 matching bases give a weak D call of TRBD2. The sequenced sample consisted of synovial fluid, either unsorted or a sorted T cell fraction (not recorded which). This receptor was taken from a male donor with ankylosing spondylitis. The DNA sequence reads TGTGCCAGCAGCCCTAGCCGAAAGCGCTACGAGCAGTACTTC. The translation is CASSPSRKRYEQYF.